What follows are 22 T cell receptor beta chains derived from one specimen sequenced in a study of cytomegalovirus exposure and HLA in healthy donors. Primers for the PCR totalled 60 Vbeta and 13 Jbeta. Repertoires were generated with immunoSEQ multiplex PCR, while TCRdb's copy carries only in-frame clones and drops some. Of 50,000 to 65,000 clones listed, over 60% are singletons. Material for sequencing was PBMCs. These receptors all stem from a man in his fifties in good health and CMV-seropositive.

The V gene is TRBV5-1, the J gene TRBJ2-1; TRBD2 aligns across 7 bases. From germline, CDR1 is SGHRS and CDR2 YFSETQ. The CDR3 contains 15 residues. Losses at the gene ends were 1 base for V and 3 bases for J; bases not matched to a gene: 4. CDR3 protein: CASSLSRGGYNEQFF. The DNA for the CDR3 is TGCGCCAGCAGCTTGAGTCGCGGGGGCTACAATGAGCAGTTCTTC.

The genes are TRBV30 and TRBJ1-4, with 7 bases aligning to TRBD1. Trimming cost V 2 bases and J 7 bases; bases outside gene matches: 13. Germline V gene sequence: CDR1 GTSNPN, CDR2 SVGIG (reference sequence). CDR3 length equals 16 residues. CDR3: CAWSPRDSRGSEKLFF. Here the CDR3 DNA reads TGTGCCTGGAGTCCCCGGGACAGCCGGGGGAGTGAAAAACTGTTTTTT. Filled out from reference TRBV30 and TRBJ1-4, the complete variable domain reads SQTIHQWPATLVQPVGSPLSLECTVEGTSNPNLYWYRQAAGRGLQLLFYSVGIGQISSEVPQNLSASRPQDRQFILSSKKLLLSDSGFYLCAWSPRDSRGSEKLFFGSGTQLSVL.

This clone was counted a few times. The CDR3: CASSKDRIGGTEAFF. CDR3 DNA sequence: TGTGCCAGTAGTAAAGACAGGATCGGGGGCACTGAAGCTTTCTTT. The V gene is TRBV19, the J gene TRBJ1-1, with D perhaps matching TRBD1 (6 bases). In germline, CDR1 is LNHDA, CDR2 SQIVND (reference sequence). The CDR3 runs 15 residues. The V end lost 4 bases, the J end lost 4 bases, and 16 bases lay between the germline ends.

CDR3 coding DNA: TGTGCCAGCAGCTTACCTTGGGACAGATATAGCAATCAGCCCCAGCATTTT. This encodes CASSLPWDRYSNQPQHF. The rearrangement joins TRBV7-2 to TRBJ1-5; 7 nucleotides match TRBD1. Germline assignment: CDR1 SGHTA and CDR2 FQGNSA. V lost 2 bases, J lost 0 bases, and 7 bases stayed unmatched. The CDR3 consists of 17 residues.

This clone appeared a few times. This rearrangement joins TRBV9 to TRBJ1-3; no reliable D call. Per the germline V gene, CDR1 is SGDLS and CDR2 is YYNGEE. The CDR3 loop spans 14 amino acids. V was clipped by 0 bases and J by 2 bases, with 6 bases between them. As DNA, the CDR3 is TGTGCCAGCAGCGTAGGGAGCGCTGGAAACACCATATATTTT. Protein: CASSVGSAGNTIYF.

The rearrangement joins TRBV30 to TRBJ2-7, with 12 nucleotides matching TRBD2. Germline CDR1 is GTSNPN and CDR2 is SVGIG (reference sequence). The CDR3 length is 16 residues. V shed 0 bases, J shed 4 bases, and the junction held 7 bases outside the gene matches. The CDR3 reads CAWSVRASGGVYEQYF. Here the CDR3 DNA reads TGTGCCTGGAGTGTACGGGCTAGCGGGGGGGTTTACGAGCAGTACTTC. Full variable domain (remainder filled in from reference TRBV30 and TRBJ2-7): SQTIHQWPATLVQPVGSPLSLECTVEGTSNPNLYWYRQAAGRGLQLLFYSVGIGQISSEVPQNLSASRPQDRQFILSSKKLLLSDSGFYLCAWSVRASGGVYEQYFGPGTRLTVT.

V usage is TRBV18 and J usage is TRBJ1-1, with a possible D match to TRBD1 (6 bases). CDR1 and CDR2 (germline): KGHSH, LQKENI. The V and J ends lost 5 bases and 3 bases respectively, with 7 bases between them. The CDR3 consists of 12 residues. In DNA, the CDR3 is TGTGCCAGCTCATACAGGGACACTGAAGCTTTCTTT. The encoded protein is CASSYRDTEAFF. Variable domain in full (rest from reference TRBV18 and TRBJ1-1): NAGVMQNPRHLVRRRGQEARLRCSPMKGHSHVYWYRQLPEEGLKFMVYLQKENIIDESGMPKERFSAEFPKEGPSILRIQQVVRGDSAAYFCASSYRDTEAFFGQGTRLTVV.

This clone was counted between two and nine times. The J gene is TRBJ1-4, the V gene TRBV9; D is perhaps TRBD1 (6 bases). Per the germline V gene, CDR1 is SGDLS and CDR2 is YYNGEE. Trimming removed 4 bases at V and 7 bases at J, with 17 bases between. This CDR3 has 15 amino acids. The CDR3 DNA is TGTGCCAGCAGCTCTACAGGGTCTTGGAGTGAAAAACTGTTTTTT. Encoded protein: CASSSTGSWSEKLFF.

The chain combines TRBV19 with TRBJ2-7; 10 bases are shared with TRBD1. The junction had 5 bases not matched to a gene; V was cut back by 7 bases and J by 2 bases. The CDR3 covers 14 residues. Germline V gene sequence: CDR1 LNHDA, CDR2 SQIVND (reference sequence). CDR3 nucleotide sequence: TGTGCCAGTACCATGGGACAGGGGCCCTACGAGCAGTACTTC. Its protein product is CASTMGQGPYEQYF.

The chain links TRBV7-3 to TRBJ2-2; TRBD2 matches at 7 bases. J was trimmed by 3 bases and V by 2 bases; bases with no gene match: 6. This CDR3 is 16 amino acids long. Germline CDR1 SGHTA, CDR2 FQGTGA. The CDR3 loop reads CASSLWREKDTGELFF. In DNA, the CDR3 is TGTGCCAGCAGCTTATGGCGGGAGAAGGACACCGGGGAGCTGTTTTTT.

This chain links TRBV5-1 with TRBJ2-2, with a tentative D call TRBD1 (6 bases). Germline CDR1 is SGHRS and CDR2 is YFSETQ. CDR3 length: 16 amino acids. V was shortened by 4 bases and J by 0 bases, with 13 bases between the two germline ends. The CDR3 DNA follows: TGCGCCAGCAGCACCTCAGGGGCGACGAACACCGGGGAGCTGTTTTTT. Its translation is CASSTSGATNTGELFF. Full variable domain (outside the CDR3, taken from reference TRBV5-1 and TRBJ2-2): KAGVTQTPRYLIKTRGQQVTLSCSPISGHRSVSWYQQTPGQGLQFLFEYFSETQRNKGNFPGRFSGRQFSNSRSEMNVSTLELGDSALYLCASSTSGATNTGELFFGEGSRLTVL.

The count of this clone is one. The CDR3 spells CASSLLLAGGYPPYNEQFF. DNA of the CDR3: TGTGCCAGCTCACTACTACTAGCGGGGGGTTATCCTCCCTACAATGAGCAGTTCTTC. The J gene is TRBJ2-1, the V gene TRBV18; 12 bases fit TRBD2. The J segment lost 2 bases and the V segment lost 4 bases, leaving 12 bases of the junction unmatched. The germline V gene has CDR1 KGHSH and CDR2 LQKENI. This CDR3 has 19 amino acids.

This clone was found a few times. The chain combines TRBV6-5 with TRBJ2-5; possible D gene TRBD1, 5 bases. Germline loops: CDR1 MNHEY, CDR2 SVGAGI. Trimming shortened V by 7 bases and J by 5 bases, and 20 bases separated the two germline ends. The CDR3 totals 15 residues. The CDR3 sequence is CASTLNRGTWETQYF. The CDR3 DNA reads TGTGCCAGCACCCTAAATAGGGGTACGTGGGAGACCCAGTACTTC.

In this sample, this clone turned up a few times. This chain connects TRBV2 to TRBJ2-1; the D gene is possibly TRBD1 (5 bases). CDR1 SNHLY and CDR2 FYNNEI come from the germline V gene. The CDR3 is made up of 16 amino acids. V was cut by 3 bases and J by 3 bases, with 15 bases left in between. CDR3 DNA: TGTGCCAGCAGTGAGTGGGCAACAGGCAGCTACAATGAGCAGTTCTTC. It is translated as CASSEWATGSYNEQFF.

The rearrangement links TRBV7-6 to TRBJ2-1; 7 bases line up with TRBD2. Trimming cost V 2 bases and J 4 bases; bases outside gene matches: 5. CDR3 length equals 15 residues. CDR1 and CDR2 from the germline V gene are SGHVS and FNYEAQ. CDR3: CASSLIAGGYNEQFF. CDR3 coding DNA: TGTGCCAGCAGCTTAATAGCGGGCGGGTACAATGAGCAGTTCTTC.

The chain couples TRBV28 to TRBJ2-3; D is unclear. CDR3 length: 14 residues. Trimming took 7 bases from V and 6 from J, leaving 17 bases between them. Germline CDR1 and CDR2: MDHEN and SYDVKM. The CDR3 coding sequence is TGTGCCAGCACCTTAGATGGAGTTCTTGATACGCAGTATTTT. The encoded protein is CASTLDGVLDTQYF.

The chain joins TRBV9 to TRBJ1-4, with D possibly matching TRBD1 (5 bases). The germline gives CDR1 SGDLS, CDR2 YYNGEE. The CDR3 is 16 amino acids. Trimming took 0 bases from V and 5 from J, leaving 14 bases between them. Written as DNA, the CDR3 is TGTGCCAGCAGCGTAGGGGGCCCGGGGGGGAATGAAAAACTGTTTTTT. Translation gives CASSVGGPGGNEKLFF.

This chain connects TRBV5-5 to TRBJ1-2; 10 bases line up with TRBD1. CDR3 length equals 14 residues. Trimming cost V 3 bases and J 8 bases; bases outside gene matches: 7. Germline values: CDR1 SGHKS, CDR2 YYEKEE (reference sequence). CDR3 nucleotides: TGTGCCAGCAGCTCGCCGGGACAGGGGACCGGCTACACCTTC. Protein product: CASSSPGQGTGYTF.

This rearrangement joins TRBV13 to TRBJ2-7, with D hard to call. Germline assignment: CDR1 PRHDT and CDR2 FYEKMQ (reference sequence). Trimming shortened V by 0 bases and J by 6 bases, and 9 bases separated the two germline ends. This CDR3 comprises 13 residues. DNA of the CDR3: TGTGCCAGCAGCTTAGGCCTAGTTGGCGAGCAGTACTTC. It translates to CASSLGLVGEQYF.

This clone was seen a few times. The J gene is TRBJ1-2, the V gene TRBV28, with 7 bases matching TRBD1. J gave up 4 bases and V 2 bases, and 16 bases lay outside the gene matches. Germline V gene sequence: CDR1 MDHEN, CDR2 SYDVKM. The CDR3 has 18 amino acids. The CDR3 sequence: CASSLLGVGGMLGYGYTF. In nucleotides, the CDR3 is TGTGCCAGCAGTTTACTAGGGGTAGGGGGCATGTTGGGCTATGGCTACACCTTC.

The chain carries TRBV7-9 and TRBJ1-4; 7 bases agree with TRBD1. The CDR3 contains 15 residues. Unmatched junction bases numbered 7, after V lost 1 base and J lost 8 bases. The V gene's germline CDR1 is SEHNR and CDR2 FQNEAQ (reference sequence). The DNA of the CDR3 is TGTGCCAGCAGCTTAGGAGACAGGGTAGGGGAAAAACTGTTTTTT. Protein: CASSLGDRVGEKLFF.

About this clone: The conserved phenylalanine or tryptophan normally closing the CDR3 is absent here, so this likely arose from a read error. The chain recombines TRBV5-1 with TRBJ2-3; D might be TRBD1 (6 bases). Per germline, CDR1 SGHRS and CDR2 YFSETQ. The CDR3 is made up of 16 amino acids. Trimming left V 4 bases short and J 0 bases short, with 15 bases between. CDR3 loop: CASSLTTGRSTDTQYV. The CDR3 DNA reads TGCGCCAGCAGCCTTACGACAGGCAGAAGCACAGATACGCAGTATGTT.